This is a list of T cell receptor beta chains from one sample in a study of blood T cell repertoires in COVID-19. TCRdb's table, derived via immunoSEQ multiplex PCR, lists solely in-frame clones and lacks some. The sample has approximately 56,000 clones, roughly 80% seen once. Specimen: peripheral blood. The origin of the receptors is a woman of 80 years or more with acute or convalescent COVID-19. Both conserved end residues are part of each CDR3. Clone size is not always given. Where it is, it says once, few, many or a class for expanded clones.

clone size	J gene	V gene	CDR3 protein
.	TRBJ1-4	TRBV5-1	CASSLRQGAEKLFF
.	TRBJ2-7	TRBV12-3/TRBV12-4	CASSPGHNYEQYF
few	TRBJ1-6	TRBV6-5	CAVRAEFDNSPLHF
.	TRBJ1-2	TRBV6-5	CASSYRRHEDGYTF
.	TRBJ1-5	TRBV3-1/TRBV3-2	CASSVGTGNQPQHF
.	TRBJ1-6	TRBV4-1	CASSQTGKMSYNSPLHF
few	TRBJ1-1	TRBV29-1	CSVVHSTEAFF
.	TRBJ1-3	TRBV29-1	CSVSDTSGNTIYF
once	TRBJ2-5	TRBV18	CASLGTAQETQYF
.	TRBJ1-2	TRBV5-4	CASSLEGGRYGYTF
.	TRBJ1-1	TRBV10-3	CAISDGQDISEAFF
.	TRBJ1-1	TRBV10-2	CASSDTPGTGGVAKRTEAFF
.	TRBJ2-2	TRBV5-1	CASSLATANTGELFF
once	TRBJ2-3	TRBV4-1	CASSQQRGYTDTQYF
.	TRBJ1-1	TRBV5-3	CARSRGGTGNPGNTEAFF
.	TRBJ2-5	TRBV19	CASSIGLAGGVETQYF
.	TRBJ1-6	TRBV18	CASSPTFVRKIYNSPLHF
.	TRBJ1-4	TRBV7-3	CASSPVGGDEKLFF
.	TRBJ2-7	TRBV7-8	CASSGNSGGTYEQYF
once	TRBJ1-4	TRBV29-1	CSVEIPSTNEKLFF
once	TRBJ1-3	TRBV3-1/TRBV3-2	CASLQSSGNTIYF
.	TRBJ1-2	TRBV6-5	CASSFSGTGSHYTF
.	TRBJ1-2	TRBV5-6	CASTPFRGLYGYTF
.	TRBJ2-3	TRBV6-4	CASSDSTLAGDTQYF
.	TRBJ2-1	TRBV10-2	CASSVAGGYNEQFF
.	TRBJ2-1	TRBV12-3/TRBV12-4	CASSLGDEQFF
.	TRBJ2-4	TRBV3-1/TRBV3-2	CASSSTRTAINIQYF
.	TRBJ2-1	TRBV2	CASSEGTSNEQFF